This entry describes one TCR beta chain. What it binds is not known. A single record per CDR3 protein comes from TCRdb applying MiXCR to the RT-PCR reads. The sample records 650,000 to 800,000 distinct CDR3 sequences, about 15% being singletons. The sample comes from a study of response to subunit inactivated influenza vaccine. Study-wide points: It was the authors' suggestion that each seasonal influenza vaccination recruits few new T cells.

The CDR3 covers 14 residues. The germline V and J ends were trimmed by 2 bases and 3 bases, with 11 bases remaining between them. Germline CDR1 and CDR2: SGHRS and YFSETQ. The chain has TRBV5-1 and TRBJ2-5; the D gene is possibly TRBD1 (5 bases). The sample in question was PBMCs from blood, obtained roughly 2 weeks before vaccination. This TCR was sampled from a man aged 45-65 years who received an inactivated influenza vaccine. The chain's CDR3 is CASSLRKGEETQYF. CDR3 in DNA: TGCGCCAGCAGCTTAAGAAAAGGGGAAGAGACCCAGTACTTC.